This TCR beta chain was observed in a study of T-cell memory formation after mild COVID-19. TCRdb re-called the 5' RACE reads through MiXCR, storing one row per CDR3 protein. The sample contains 300,000 to 400,000 distinct CDR3 sequences, around 28% of which appear only once. The CDR3 has 13 amino acids. CDR1 and CDR2 from the germline V gene are ENHRY and SYGVKD. V was cut by 2 bases and J by 3 bases, with 2 bases left in between. Only a few counts were recorded for this clonotype. The chain carries TRBV10-3 and TRBJ2-6; D gene uncertain. This TCR was recovered from an adult woman who had mild COVID-19 (a few samples of this study predate the infection). Cell type and time point are not known. Sequenced: PBMCs or a T cell subset sorted from them (not recorded which). The CDR3 protein is CAISELGANVLTF. The CDR3 DNA follows: TGTGCCATCAGTGAGCTTGGGGCCAACGTCCTGACTTTC.